This T cell receptor beta chain derives from a study of T cell responses to AZD1222 COVID-19 vaccine. V lost 6 bases to trimming and J lost 3 bases, with 11 bases between them. The CDR3 is made up of 13 amino acids. Assay used: immunoSEQ multiplex PCR; TCRdb lists only in-frame clones, some missing. The profile covers more than 75,000 clones, with around 90% appearing a single time and under 30% taken by the ten largest. This clone was picked up one time. The source was peripheral blood, collected on day 0 of AZD1222 vaccination. The gene calls are TRBV12-3 or TRBV12-4 and TRBJ2-5, with D perhaps TRBD1 (5 bases). The TCR sequence derives from an adult in good health. CDR3 sequence (DNA): TGTGCCAGCAGCCGACAGAACGAAGAGACCCAGTACTTC. Its translation: CASSRQNEETQYF.